Listed here are 9 T cell receptor beta chains from one sample, sequenced in a study of CD4 T cells in relation to SARS-CoV-2 and coronaviruses. The unexposed donors gave CD4+ T cells in about 2011-2019, prior to COVID-19. Data came from immunoSEQ multiplex PCR; TCRdb stores just in-frame clones and leaves some out. Of roughly 61,000 clones detected, more than 80% appear once; the ten largest clones hold about 1.5%. Source material: memory CD4+ T cells from PBMCs. The receptors were gathered from a human donor in good health.

This chain connects TRBV5-6 to TRBJ2-2, with 8 bases that match TRBD1. Germline V gene data show CDR1 as SGHDT and CDR2 as YYEEEE. J was trimmed by 4 bases and V by 4 bases; bases with no gene match: 6. CDR3 size: 15 residues. In nucleotides, the CDR3 is TGTGCCAGCAGCCTGGGACAGGTGGGCACCGGGGAGCTGTTTTTT. This encodes CASSLGQVGTGELFF. Based on the CDR3 plus reference TRBV5-6 and TRBJ2-2, the full variable domain is DAGVTQSPTHLIKTRGQQVTLRCSPKSGHDTVSWYQQALGQGPQFIFQYYEEEERQRGNFPDRFSGHQFPNYSSELNVNALLLGDSALYLCASSLGQVGTGELFFGEGSRLTVL.

The chain couples TRBV7-2 to TRBJ1-1, with 8 bases identical to TRBD1. V lost 1 base and J lost 9; bases outside the gene matches: 16. The CDR3 is made up of 17 amino acids. The V gene's germline CDR1 is SGHTA and CDR2 FQGNSA. For the CDR3, the DNA is TGTGCCAGCAGCTTAGACCCCATCGGACAGGGTTACCAGCAAGCTTTCTTT. Translation gives CASSLDPIGQGYQQAFF.

The chain has TRBV10-1 and TRBJ2-2; 9 nucleotides align to TRBD2. Losses at the gene ends were 1 base for V and 1 base for J; bases not matched to a gene: 4. Germline lookup yields CDR1 WNHNN and CDR2 SYGVQD (reference sequence). This CDR3 has 17 amino acids. The CDR3 is CASSEFLAGVNTGELFF. The CDR3 region has the DNA TGCGCCAGCAGTGAGTTCTTAGCGGGGGTGAACACCGGGGAGCTGTTTTTT.

This chain connects TRBV5-1 to TRBJ1-1; 9 bases align to TRBD1. Trimming cost V 0 bases and J 1 base; bases outside gene matches: 10. CDR1 SGHRS and CDR2 YFSETQ come from the germline V gene. CDR3 length: 18 amino acids. The CDR3 sequence is CASSLEPTGGLRNTEAFF. In DNA, the CDR3 is TGCGCCAGCAGCTTGGAGCCCACAGGGGGCTTGAGGAACACTGAAGCTTTCTTT.

The chain has TRBV18 and TRBJ2-3, with no clear D. The CDR3 has 14 residues. The V gene's germline CDR1 is KGHSH and CDR2 LQKENI. V was pared by 0 bases and J by 2 bases, with 6 bases between. The CDR3 loop is CASSPPEATDTQYF. The CDR3 DNA is TGTGCCAGCTCACCACCGGAAGCCACAGATACGCAGTATTTT.

This clone turned up a few times. J is TRBJ2-7 and V is TRBV5-6, with D perhaps matching TRBD2 (6 bases). Germline V gene lookup returns CDR1 SGHDT and CDR2 YYEEEE. This CDR3 contains 13 residues. With 3 bases removed from V and 2 bases from J, the gap between germline ends came to 9 bases. As DNA, the CDR3 is TGTGCCAGCAGCTCCCGGGGGACCTACGAGCAGTACTTC. Its translation is CASSSRGTYEQYF.

V gene TRBV28 combines with J gene TRBJ1-4; D is undetermined. V lost 5 bases, J lost 3 bases, and 13 bases lay in between. The CDR3 has 15 residues. The germline V gene encodes CDR1 MDHEN and CDR2 SYDVKM. CDR3 sequence (DNA): TGTGCCAGCAGTGGCAGTGACGTGGCTAATGAAAAACTGTTTTTT. It encodes CASSGSDVANEKLFF.

This chain uses TRBV3-1 (or the pseudogene TRBV3-2) with TRBJ2-3, with TRBD1 matching 8 bases. V was pared by 4 bases and J by 6 bases, with 3 bases of the junction left unmatched. In germline, CDR1 is LGHDT, CDR2 YNNKEL (reference sequence). This CDR3 has 13 amino acids. The CDR3: CASSLDRGDTQYF. DNA of the CDR3: TGTGCCAGCAGCCTTGACAGGGGTGATACGCAGTATTTT.

This chain joins TRBV10-1 and TRBJ2-7; no clear D gene. V lost 6 bases and J 3 bases, leaving 6 bases between the germline ends. CDR3 size: 11 residues. The germline V gene has CDR1 WNHNN and CDR2 SYGVQD (reference sequence). CDR3 sequence reads: CASRGSYEQYF. CDR3 nucleotides: TGCGCCAGCAGAGGCAGCTACGAGCAGTACTTC.